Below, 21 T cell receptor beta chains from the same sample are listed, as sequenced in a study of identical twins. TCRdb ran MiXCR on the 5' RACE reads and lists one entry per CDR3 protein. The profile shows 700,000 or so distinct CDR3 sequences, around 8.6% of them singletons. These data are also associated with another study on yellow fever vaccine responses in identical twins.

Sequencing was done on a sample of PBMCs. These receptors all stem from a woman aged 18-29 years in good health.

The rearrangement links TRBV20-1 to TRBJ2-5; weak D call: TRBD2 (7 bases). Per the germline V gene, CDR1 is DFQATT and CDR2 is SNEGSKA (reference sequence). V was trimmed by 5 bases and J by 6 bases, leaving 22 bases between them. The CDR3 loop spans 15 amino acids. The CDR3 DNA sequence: TGCAGTGCTGGACAGATAGACCGGGACTACAAGACCCAGTACTTC. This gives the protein CSAGQIDRDYKTQYF.

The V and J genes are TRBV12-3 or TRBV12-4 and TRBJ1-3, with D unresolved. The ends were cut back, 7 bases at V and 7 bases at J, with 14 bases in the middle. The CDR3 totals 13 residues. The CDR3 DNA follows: TGTGCCAGCAAACGGCCGTTGTCTAACACCATATATTTT. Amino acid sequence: CASKRPLSNTIYF.

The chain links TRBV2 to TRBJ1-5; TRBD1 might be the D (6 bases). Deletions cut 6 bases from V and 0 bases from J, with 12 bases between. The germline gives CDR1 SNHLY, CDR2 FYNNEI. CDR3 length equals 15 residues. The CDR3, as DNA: TGTGCCAGCAGCCGCAGGGGCTATAGCAATCAGCCCCAGCATTTT. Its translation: CASSRRGYSNQPQHF.

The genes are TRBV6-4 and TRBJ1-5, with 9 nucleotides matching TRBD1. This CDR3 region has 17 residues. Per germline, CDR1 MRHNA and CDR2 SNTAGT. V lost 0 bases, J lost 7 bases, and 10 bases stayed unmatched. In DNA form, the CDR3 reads TGTGCCAGCAGTGACTCAGGGGGAGAACAGGGGGCCCAGCCCCAGCATTTT. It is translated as CASSDSGGEQGAQPQHF.

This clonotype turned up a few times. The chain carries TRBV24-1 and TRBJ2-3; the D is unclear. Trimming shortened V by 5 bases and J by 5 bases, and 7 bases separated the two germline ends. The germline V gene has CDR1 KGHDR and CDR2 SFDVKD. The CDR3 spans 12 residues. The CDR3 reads CATSAQQDTQYF. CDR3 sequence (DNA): TGTGCCACCAGTGCTCAACAAGATACGCAGTATTTT.

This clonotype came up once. The CDR3 DNA sequence: TGTGCCAGCACGCGGGAAGAGGCCGGGGAGCTGTTTTTT. Amino acid sequence: CASTREEAGELFF. This chain links TRBV6-1 with TRBJ2-2; D is possibly TRBD2 (6 bases). The ends were cut back, 7 bases at V and 6 bases at J, with 12 bases in the middle. This CDR3 has 13 amino acids. In germline, CDR1 is MNHNS, CDR2 SASEGT.

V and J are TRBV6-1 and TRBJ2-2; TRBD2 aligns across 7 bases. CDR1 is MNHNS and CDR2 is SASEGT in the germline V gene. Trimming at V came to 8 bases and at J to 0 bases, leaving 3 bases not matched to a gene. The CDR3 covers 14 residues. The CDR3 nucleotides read TGTGCCAGCGCCCGGGGGGCGAACACCGGGGAGCTGTTTTTT. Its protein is CASARGANTGELFF.

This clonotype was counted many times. Here the CDR3 DNA reads TGCGCCAGCCGTCGCAGCGGGGAGAACACAGATACGCAGTATTTT. Its protein product is CASRRSGENTDTQYF. The chain carries TRBV5-1 and TRBJ2-3; 7 bases agree with TRBD2. Trimming removed 7 bases from V and 2 bases from J; junction bases left unmatched: 10. CDR1 is SGHRS, CDR2 YFSETQ, per germline. The CDR3 covers 15 residues.

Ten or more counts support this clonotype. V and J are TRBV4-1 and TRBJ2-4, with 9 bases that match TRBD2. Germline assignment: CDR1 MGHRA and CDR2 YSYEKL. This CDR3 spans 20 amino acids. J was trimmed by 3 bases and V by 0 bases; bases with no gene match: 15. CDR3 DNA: TGCGCCAGCAGCCAAGATCAAATAGGGGCTAGCGGGATCGGCAAAAACATTCAGTACTTC. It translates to CASSQDQIGASGIGKNIQYF.

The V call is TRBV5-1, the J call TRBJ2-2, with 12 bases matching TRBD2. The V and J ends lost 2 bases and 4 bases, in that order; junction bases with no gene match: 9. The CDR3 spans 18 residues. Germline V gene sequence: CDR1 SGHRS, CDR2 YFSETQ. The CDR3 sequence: CASSFTTSGSWATGELFF. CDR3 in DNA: TGCGCCAGCAGCTTCACGACTAGCGGGAGTTGGGCCACCGGGGAGCTGTTTTTT.

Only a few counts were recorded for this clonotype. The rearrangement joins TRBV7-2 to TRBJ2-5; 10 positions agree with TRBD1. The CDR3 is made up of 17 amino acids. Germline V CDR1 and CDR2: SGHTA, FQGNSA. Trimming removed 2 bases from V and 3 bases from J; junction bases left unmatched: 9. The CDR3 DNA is TGTGCCAGCAGCTTATTCCCCGGGACAGGGGCCAAAGAGACCCAGTACTTC. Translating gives CASSLFPGTGAKETQYF.

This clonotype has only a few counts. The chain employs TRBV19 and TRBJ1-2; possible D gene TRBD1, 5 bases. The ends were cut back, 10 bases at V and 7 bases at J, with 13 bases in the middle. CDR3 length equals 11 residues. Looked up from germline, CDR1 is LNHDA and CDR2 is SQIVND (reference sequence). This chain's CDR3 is CATLQGGGYTF. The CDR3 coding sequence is TGTGCCACTCTCCAGGGCGGTGGCTACACCTTC.

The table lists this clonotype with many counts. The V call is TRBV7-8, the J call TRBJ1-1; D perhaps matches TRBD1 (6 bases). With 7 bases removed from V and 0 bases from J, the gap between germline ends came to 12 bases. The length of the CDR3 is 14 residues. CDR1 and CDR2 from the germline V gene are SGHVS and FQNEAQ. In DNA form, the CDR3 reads TGTGCCAGCACCTGGACAGATGTGAACACTGAAGCTTTCTTT. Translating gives CASTWTDVNTEAFF.

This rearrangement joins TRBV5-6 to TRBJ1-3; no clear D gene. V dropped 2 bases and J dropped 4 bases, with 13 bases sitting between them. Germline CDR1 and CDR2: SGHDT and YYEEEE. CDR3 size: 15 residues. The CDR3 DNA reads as TGTGCCAGCAGCTTCGTCACACAGCCGGGAAACACCATATATTTT. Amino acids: CASSFVTQPGNTIYF.

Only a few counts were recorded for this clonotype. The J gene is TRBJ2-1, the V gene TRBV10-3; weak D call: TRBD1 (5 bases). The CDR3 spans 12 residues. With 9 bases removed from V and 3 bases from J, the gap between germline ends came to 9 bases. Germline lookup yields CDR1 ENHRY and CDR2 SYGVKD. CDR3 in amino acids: CAIRTSYNEQFF. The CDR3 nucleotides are TGTGCCATTAGGACAAGCTACAATGAGCAGTTCTTC.

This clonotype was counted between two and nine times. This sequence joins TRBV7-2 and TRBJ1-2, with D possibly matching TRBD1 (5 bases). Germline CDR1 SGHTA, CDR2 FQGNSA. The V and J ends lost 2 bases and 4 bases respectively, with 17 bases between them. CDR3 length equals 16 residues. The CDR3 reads CASSLTGRADLYGYTF. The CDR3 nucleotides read TGTGCCAGCAGCTTAACGGGCAGGGCGGATCTCTATGGCTACACCTTC.

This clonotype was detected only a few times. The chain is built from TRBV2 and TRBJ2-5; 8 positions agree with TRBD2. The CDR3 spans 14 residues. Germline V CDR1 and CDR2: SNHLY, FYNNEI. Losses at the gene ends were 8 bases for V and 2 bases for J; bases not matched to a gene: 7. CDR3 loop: CASAGLAYQETQYF. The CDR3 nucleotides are TGTGCCAGCGCAGGACTAGCCTATCAAGAGACCCAGTACTTC.

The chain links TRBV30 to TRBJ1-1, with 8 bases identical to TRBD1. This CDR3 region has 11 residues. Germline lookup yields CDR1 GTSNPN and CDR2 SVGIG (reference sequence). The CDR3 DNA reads TGTTTAGGACAGGGGAACACTGAAGCTTTCTTT. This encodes CLGQGNTEAFF. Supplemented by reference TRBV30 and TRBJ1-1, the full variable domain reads SQTIHQWPATLVQPVGSPLSLECTVEGTSNPNLYWYRQAAGRGLQLLFYSVGIGQISSEVPQNLSASRPQDRQFILSSKKLLLSDSGFYLCLGQGNTEAFFGQGTRLTVV.

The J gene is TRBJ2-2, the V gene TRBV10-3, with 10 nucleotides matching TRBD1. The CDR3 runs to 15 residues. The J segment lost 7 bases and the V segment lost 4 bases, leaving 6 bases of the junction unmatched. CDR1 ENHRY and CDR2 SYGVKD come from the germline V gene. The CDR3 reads CAISGDRGQVGELFF. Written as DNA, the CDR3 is TGTGCCATCAGTGGTGACAGGGGGCAGGTCGGGGAGCTGTTTTTT.

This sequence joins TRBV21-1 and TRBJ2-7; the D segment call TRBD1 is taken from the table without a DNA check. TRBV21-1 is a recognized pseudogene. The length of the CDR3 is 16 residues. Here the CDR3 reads CASSKEGGVHTHEQYF. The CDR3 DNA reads TGTGCCAGCAGCAAAGAGGGCGGTGTTCACACCCACGAGCAGTACTTC.

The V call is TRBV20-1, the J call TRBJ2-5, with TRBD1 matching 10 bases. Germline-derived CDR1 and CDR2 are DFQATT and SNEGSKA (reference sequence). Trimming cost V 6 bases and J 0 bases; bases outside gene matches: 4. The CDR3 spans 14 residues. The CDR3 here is CSARGQGYQETQYF. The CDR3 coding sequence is TGCAGTGCGAGGGGACAGGGGTACCAAGAGACCCAGTACTTC.